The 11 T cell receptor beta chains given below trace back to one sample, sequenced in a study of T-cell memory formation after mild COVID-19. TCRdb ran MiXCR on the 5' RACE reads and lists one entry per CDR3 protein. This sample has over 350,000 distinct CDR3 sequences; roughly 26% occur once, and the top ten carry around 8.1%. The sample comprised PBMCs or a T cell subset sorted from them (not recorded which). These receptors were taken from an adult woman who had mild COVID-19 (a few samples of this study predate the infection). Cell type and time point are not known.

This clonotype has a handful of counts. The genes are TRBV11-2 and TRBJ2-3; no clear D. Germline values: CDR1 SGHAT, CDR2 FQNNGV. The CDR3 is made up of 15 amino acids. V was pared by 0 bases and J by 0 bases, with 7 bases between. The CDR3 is CASSLEIGSTDTQYF. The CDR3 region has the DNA TGTGCCAGCAGCTTAGAGATAGGGAGCACAGATACGCAGTATTTT. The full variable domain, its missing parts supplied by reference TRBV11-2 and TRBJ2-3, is EAGVAQSPRYKIIEKRQSVAFWCNPISGHATLYWYQQILGQGPKLLIQFQNNGVVDDSQLPKDRFSAERLKGVDSTLKIQPAKLEDSAVYLCASSLEIGSTDTQYFGPGTRLTVL.

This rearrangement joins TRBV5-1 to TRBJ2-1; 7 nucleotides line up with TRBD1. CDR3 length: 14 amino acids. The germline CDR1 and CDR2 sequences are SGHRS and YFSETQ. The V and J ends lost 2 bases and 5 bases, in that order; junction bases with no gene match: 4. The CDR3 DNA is TGCGCCAGCAGCTTAAGGGGACAGAACAATGAGCAGTTCTTC. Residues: CASSLRGQNNEQFF. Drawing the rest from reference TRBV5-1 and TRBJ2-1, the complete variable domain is KAGVTQTPRYLIKTRGQQVTLSCSPISGHRSVSWYQQTPGQGLQFLFEYFSETQRNKGNFPGRFSGRQFSNSRSEMNVSTLELGDSALYLCASSLRGQNNEQFFGPGTRLTVL.

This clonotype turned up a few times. The DNA of the CDR3 is TGTGCCAGCAGCGTAGTTCCCGGGGGCTCTGGAAACACCATATATTTT. This encodes CASSVVPGGSGNTIYF. V gene TRBV9 combines with J gene TRBJ1-3; perhaps TRBD1 as D (5 bases). V was pared by 0 bases and J by 0 bases, with 10 bases between. The CDR3 is made up of 16 amino acids. Per the germline V gene, CDR1 is SGDLS and CDR2 is YYNGEE.

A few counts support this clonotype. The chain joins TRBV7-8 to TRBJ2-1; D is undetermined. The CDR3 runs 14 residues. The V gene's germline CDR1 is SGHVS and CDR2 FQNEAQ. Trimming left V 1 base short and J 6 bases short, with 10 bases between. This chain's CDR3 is CASSLGRTINEQFF. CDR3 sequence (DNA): TGTGCCAGCAGCTTAGGTAGGACGATCAATGAGCAGTTCTTC.

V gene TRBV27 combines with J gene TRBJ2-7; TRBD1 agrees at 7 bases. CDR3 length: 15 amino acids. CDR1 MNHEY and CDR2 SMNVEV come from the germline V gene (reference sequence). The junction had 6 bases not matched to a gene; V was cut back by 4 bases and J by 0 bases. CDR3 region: CASSSLTGISYEQYF. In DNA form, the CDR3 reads TGTGCCAGCAGTTCGCTGACAGGGATCTCCTACGAGCAGTACTTC.

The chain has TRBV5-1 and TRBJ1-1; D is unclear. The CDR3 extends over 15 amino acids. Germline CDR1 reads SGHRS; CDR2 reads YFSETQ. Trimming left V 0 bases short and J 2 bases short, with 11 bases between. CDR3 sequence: CASSLVATYNTEAFF. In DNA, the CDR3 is TGCGCCAGCAGCTTGGTGGCGACCTACAACACTGAAGCTTTCTTT.

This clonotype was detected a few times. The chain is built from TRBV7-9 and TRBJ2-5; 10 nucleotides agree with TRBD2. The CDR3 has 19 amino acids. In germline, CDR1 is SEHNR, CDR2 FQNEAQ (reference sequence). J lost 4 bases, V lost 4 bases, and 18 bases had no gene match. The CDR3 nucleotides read TGTGCCAGCAGCTCCGTGTCGGGCAGCGGGAGGGCCTGGGCAGAGACCCAGTACTTC. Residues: CASSSVSGSGRAWAETQYF.

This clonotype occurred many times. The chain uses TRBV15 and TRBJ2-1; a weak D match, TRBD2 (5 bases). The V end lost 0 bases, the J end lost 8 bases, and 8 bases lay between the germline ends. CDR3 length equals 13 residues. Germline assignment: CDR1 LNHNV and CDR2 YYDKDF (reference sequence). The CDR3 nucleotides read TGTGCCACCAGCAGAGATGGGCGGGATGAGCAGTTCTTC. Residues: CATSRDGRDEQFF.

The CDR3: CASSSDVNTEAFF. The CDR3 DNA reads as TGTGCCAGCAGTTCCGACGTGAACACTGAAGCTTTCTTT. The chain is built from TRBV2 and TRBJ1-1; D ambiguous. The CDR3 sequence is 13 residues long. Trimming removed 5 bases from V and 0 bases from J, with 7 bases in between. The germline V gene has CDR1 SNHLY and CDR2 FYNNEI. The complete variable domain, with remaining parts taken from reference TRBV2 and TRBJ1-1, reads EPEVTQTPSHQVTQMGQEVILRCVPISNHLYFYWYRQILGQKVEFLVSFYNNEISEKSEIFDDQFSVERPDGSNFTLKIRSTKLEDSAMYFCASSSDVNTEAFFGQGTRLTVV.

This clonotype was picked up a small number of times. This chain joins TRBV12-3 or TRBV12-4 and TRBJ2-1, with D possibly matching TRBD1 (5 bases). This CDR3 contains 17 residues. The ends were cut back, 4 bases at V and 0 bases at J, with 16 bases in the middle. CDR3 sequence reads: CASSSTVARSSYNEQFF. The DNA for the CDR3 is TGTGCCAGCAGTTCGACAGTGGCCCGGAGCTCCTACAATGAGCAGTTCTTC.

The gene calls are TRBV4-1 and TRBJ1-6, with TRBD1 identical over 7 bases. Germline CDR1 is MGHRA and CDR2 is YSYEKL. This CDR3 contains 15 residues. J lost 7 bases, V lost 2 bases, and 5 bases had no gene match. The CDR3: CASSQLQGTNSPLHF. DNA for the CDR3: TGCGCCAGCAGCCAACTACAGGGGACAAATTCACCCCTCCACTTT.